Listed here are 25 T cell receptor beta chains from one sample, sequenced in a study of T-cell memory formation after mild COVID-19. TCRdb fed the 5' RACE reads into MiXCR, producing one record per CDR3 protein. The repertoire holds fewer than 400,000 distinct CDR3 sequences, with approximately 15% as singletons. The sequencing input was PBMCs or a T cell subset sorted from them (not recorded which). The origin of the receptors is a man aged 18 to 29 who had mild COVID-19 (a few samples of this study predate the infection). Cell type and time point are not known.

This chain joins TRBV6-5 and TRBJ1-1; 8 bases are shared with TRBD1. The J segment lost 4 bases and the V segment lost 2 bases, leaving 9 bases of the junction unmatched. Germline V CDR1 and CDR2: MNHEY, SVGAGI. The CDR3 totals 16 residues. This chain's CDR3 is CASSYGAPTGGTEAFF. In DNA form, the CDR3 reads TGTGCCAGCAGTTACGGGGCCCCCACAGGGGGCACTGAAGCTTTCTTT.

This clonotype has ten or more counts. The chain couples TRBV5-1 to TRBJ1-1, with D hard to call. The V gene lost 3 bases and the J gene lost 0 bases, with 15 bases spanning the gap. Germline V gene lookup returns CDR1 SGHRS and CDR2 YFSETQ. This CDR3 is 16 amino acids long. The CDR3 bases are TGCGCCAGCAGCTCCTCGTTTAGCCGGATGAACACTGAAGCTTTCTTT. It encodes CASSSSFSRMNTEAFF.

This clonotype has a handful of counts. The CDR3 DNA reads as TGTGCCAGCAGCCCCCGGAGTTGGACTAGCGGGGAAGAGGGTGAGCAGTTCTTC. Translating gives CASSPRSWTSGEEGEQFF. The chain uses TRBV3-1 and TRBJ2-1, with TRBD2 matching over 12 bases. Per germline, CDR1 LGHDT and CDR2 YNNKEL (reference sequence). V was clipped by 4 bases and J by 9 bases; unmatched bases: 16. CDR3 length equals 18 residues.

V and J are TRBV28 and TRBJ2-2, with D unresolved. V lost 3 bases to trimming and J lost 1 base, with 6 bases between them. The CDR3 length is 14 residues. CDR1 is MDHEN, CDR2 SYDVKM, per germline. The CDR3 reads CASSFSRNTGELFF. CDR3 DNA: TGTGCCAGCAGTTTTTCCAGGAACACCGGGGAGCTGTTTTTT.

This clonotype was counted a single time. The rearrangement joins TRBV5-5 to TRBJ2-1; 7 bases align to TRBD2. The junction had 7 bases not matched to a gene; V was cut back by 4 bases and J by 6 bases. The CDR3 totals 14 residues. Germline values: CDR1 SGHKS, CDR2 YYEKEE (reference sequence). CDR3 region: CASSPASGVNEQFF. Here the CDR3 DNA reads TGTGCCAGCAGCCCGGCTAGCGGAGTCAATGAGCAGTTCTTC.

This clonotype was seen a few times. The chain combines TRBV12-3 or TRBV12-4 with TRBJ2-7; TRBD2 might be the D (5 bases). The V end lost 5 bases, the J end lost 7 bases, and 12 bases lay between the germline ends. The CDR3 runs 12 residues. DNA for the CDR3: TGTGCCAGCAGTGAGGGAGCGCGGGAGCAGTACTTC. Amino acids: CASSEGAREQYF.

The table lists this clonotype with a few counts. This chain links TRBV6-1 with TRBJ2-1; 8 bases match TRBD2. Germline trimming cut 5 bases from V and 10 bases from J; bases unmatched to any gene: 7. This CDR3 contains 13 residues. In germline, CDR1 is MNHNS, CDR2 SASEGT. CDR3 DNA: TGTGCCAGCAGTCCCGGACTAGCAGGGGAGCAGTTCTTC. Encoded protein: CASSPGLAGEQFF.

The chain combines TRBV20-1 with TRBJ1-1, with a tentative D call TRBD1 (5 bases). Germline CDR1 DFQATT, CDR2 SNEGSKA (reference sequence). The CDR3 sequence is 14 residues long. The V and J ends lost 6 bases and 5 bases respectively, with 19 bases between them. The CDR3: CSASGGGSGTEAFF. The CDR3 DNA sequence: TGCAGTGCCAGCGGTGGGGGATCGGGGACTGAAGCTTTCTTT.

This clonotype was recorded a few times. V usage is TRBV9 and J usage is TRBJ2-3, with unresolved D. Germline CDR1 reads SGDLS; CDR2 reads YYNGEE. The V end was cut by 2 bases, the J end by 4 bases, with 11 bases between. The length of the CDR3 is 14 residues. The CDR3 DNA follows: TGTGCCAGCAGCGTGAGTCTAGAGGCAGATACGCAGTATTTT. Protein product: CASSVSLEADTQYF. Full variable domain (missing parts from reference TRBV9 and TRBJ2-3): DSGVTQTPKHLITATGQRVTLRCSPRSGDLSVYWYQQSLDQGLQFLIQYYNGEERAKGNILERFSAQQFPDLHSELNLSSLELGDSALYFCASSVSLEADTQYFGPGTRLTVL.

Only a few counts were recorded for this clonotype. This chain links TRBV5-1 with TRBJ1-1, with a weak D call TRBD1 (6 bases). Between the trimmed V and J ends, which lost 4 bases and 4 bases, there was a span of 14 bases. The germline V gene has CDR1 SGHRS and CDR2 YFSETQ. CDR3 length: 14 amino acids. The CDR3 here is CASSTRGTPTEAFF. CDR3 nucleotide sequence: TGCGCCAGCAGCACCCGGGGGACACCCACTGAAGCTTTCTTT.

This chain links TRBV6-5 with TRBJ1-2; a possible D gene is TRBD1 (5 bases). V shed 5 bases and J shed 1 base, with 17 bases lying between them. The germline CDR1 and CDR2 sequences are MNHEY and SVGAGI. The CDR3 extends over 16 amino acids. CDR3 loop: CASSHQPGRGNYGYTF. The DNA of the CDR3 is TGTGCCAGCAGTCACCAACCGGGACGGGGTAACTATGGCTACACCTTC.

The chain couples TRBV5-4 to TRBJ1-2; D unresolved. The V gene lost 0 bases and the J gene lost 8 bases, with 20 bases spanning the gap. Germline-derived CDR1 and CDR2 are SGHNT and YYREEE (reference sequence). CDR3 length equals 16 residues. CDR3 protein: CASSLGSKEKRNGYTF. In DNA, the CDR3 is TGTGCCAGCAGCTTGGGTTCGAAGGAGAAGAGGAACGGCTACACCTTC.

The chain carries TRBV5-5 and TRBJ1-5, with TRBD1 identical over 11 bases. Losses at the gene ends were 0 bases for V and 6 bases for J; bases not matched to a gene: 2. This CDR3 is built from 15 residues. The germline V gene has CDR1 SGHKS and CDR2 YYEKEE (reference sequence). CDR3: CASSLGDRGIQPQHF. CDR3 coding DNA: TGTGCCAGCAGCTTGGGGGACAGGGGGATTCAGCCCCAGCATTTT.

The chain joins TRBV12-5 to TRBJ1-6, with D uncertain. CDR1 and CDR2 from the germline V gene are LGHNT and FRNRAP. This CDR3 spans 13 amino acids. Trimming took 6 bases from V and 7 from J, leaving 10 bases between them. This chain's CDR3 is CASGGLGNSPLHF. The CDR3 region has the DNA TGTGCTAGTGGCGGATTGGGGAATTCACCCCTCCACTTT.

In its sample, this clonotype was seen a few times. The chain has TRBV14 and TRBJ2-5; TRBD1 aligns across 9 bases. From germline, CDR1 is SGHDN and CDR2 FVKESK. Germline trimming cut 4 bases from V and 4 bases from J; bases unmatched to any gene: 7. The CDR3 consists of 15 residues. CDR3 DNA: TGTGCCAGCAGCCGACGGGGGGACAGGGTAGAGACCCAGTACTTC. Translating it yields CASSRRGDRVETQYF.

The V and J genes are TRBV11-1 and TRBJ2-7; D may be TRBD2 (5 bases). CDR1 SGHAT and CDR2 FQDESV come from the germline V gene (reference sequence). The length of the CDR3 is 14 residues. V lost 7 bases and J 7 bases, leaving 20 bases between the germline ends. In DNA form, the CDR3 reads TGTGCCAGCACCATTCGGGGAGTCGCGGGTGAGCAGTACTTC. The encoded protein is CASTIRGVAGEQYF.

This clonotype showed up just a few times. V gene TRBV12-3 or TRBV12-4 combines with J gene TRBJ1-6; no clear D gene. This CDR3 comprises 13 residues. With 10 bases removed from V and 10 bases from J, the gap between germline ends came to 17 bases. CDR3 loop: CATGTTPWSPLHF. Here the CDR3 DNA reads TGTGCCACTGGAACTACACCCTGGTCACCCCTCCACTTT.

CDR3 sequence reads: CASSKDSGGWDVAAQREQFF. The CDR3 bases are TGTGCCAGCAGCAAAGATTCAGGGGGCTGGGACGTGGCGGCTCAACGGGAGCAGTTCTTC. The V gene is TRBV21-1, the J gene TRBJ2-1; the table's D gene call, TRBD1, was not cross checked with the DNA. TRBV21-1 represents a pseudogene. The CDR3 is 20 amino acids.

This chain uses TRBV4-3 with TRBJ2-1, with no clear D. Germline values: CDR1 LGHNA, CDR2 YSLEER. The V gene lost 1 base and the J gene lost 6 bases, with 7 bases spanning the gap. The CDR3 covers 13 residues. The CDR3 sequence: CASSQGQINEQFF. The CDR3 region has the DNA TGCGCCAGCAGCCAAGGTCAGATCAATGAGCAGTTCTTC.

This clonotype was seen only a few times. V gene TRBV4-2 combines with J gene TRBJ2-1; maybe TRBD1 (6 bases). The CDR3 is made up of 14 amino acids. The V gene lost 4 bases and the J gene lost 5 bases, with 12 bases spanning the gap. Germline-derived CDR1 and CDR2 are LGHNA and YNFKEQ. The CDR3: CASSLWTVHNEQFF. For the CDR3, the DNA is TGTGCCAGCAGCCTGTGGACAGTACACAATGAGCAGTTCTTC.

This clonotype appeared a few times. V gene TRBV12-3 or TRBV12-4 combines with J gene TRBJ1-1; D might be TRBD1 (5 bases). This CDR3 is built from 13 residues. Trimming stripped 3 bases from V and 4 bases from J, with 9 bases between. This chain's CDR3 is CASSLGPGTEAFF. The CDR3, as DNA: TGTGCCAGCAGTTTGGGACCGGGCACTGAAGCTTTCTTT.

The chain has TRBV7-9 and TRBJ1-2, with D possibly TRBD1 on 5 matching bases. Trimming took 2 bases from V and 3 from J, leaving 25 bases between them. In germline, CDR1 is SEHNR, CDR2 FQNEAQ (reference sequence). The CDR3 contains 19 residues. The CDR3 reads CASSLTLSGVSDSYYGYTF. For the CDR3, the DNA is TGTGCCAGCAGCTTAACCCTGTCGGGGGTTTCTGACAGCTACTATGGCTACACCTTC.

This clonotype has a handful of counts. The CDR3 protein is CASSQDGLNTEAFF. CDR3 coding DNA: TGCGCCAGCAGCCAAGATGGGTTGAACACTGAAGCTTTCTTT. This chain links TRBV4-1 with TRBJ1-1; D ambiguous. The CDR3 runs 14 residues. Trimming stripped 0 bases from V and 0 bases from J, with 5 bases between. Germline V CDR1 and CDR2: MGHRA, YSYEKL.

This clonotype showed up just a few times. The rearrangement links TRBV9 to TRBJ1-3; a possible D gene is TRBD1 (5 bases). There are 15 residues in the CDR3. In germline, CDR1 is SGDLS, CDR2 YYNGEE. Trimming cost V 4 bases and J 0 bases, with 11 bases left between them. CDR3 protein: CASSTRQSSGNTIYF. In DNA form, the CDR3 reads TGTGCCAGCAGCACACGACAGAGCTCTGGAAACACCATATATTTT.

This sequence joins TRBV29-1 and TRBJ2-7; the match to TRBD1 covers 9 bases. The V gene end was trimmed by 7 bases and the J gene end by 7 bases; junction bases not matched to a gene: 11. Germline lookup yields CDR1 SQVTM and CDR2 ANQGSEA. This CDR3 has 13 residues. The CDR3, as DNA: TGCAGCGCGATACAGGGGGCGTTCGGAGAGCAGTACTTC. Translated, it gives CSAIQGAFGEQYF.